The 2 T cell receptor beta chains given below trace back to one sample, sequenced in a study of blood T cell repertoires in COVID-19. The data were produced by immunoSEQ multiplex PCR, yet TCRdb's version contains in-frame clones alone and is incomplete. The table has about 200,000 clones, approximately 86% seen once. Material: PBMCs or T cells enriched from blood (not recorded which). These receptors came from a woman aged 35 to 49 with acute COVID-19.

This chain joins TRBV5-1 and TRBJ1-1; D may be TRBD1 (5 bases). The CDR3 consists of 17 residues. The germline V and J ends were trimmed by 0 bases and 1 base, with 16 bases remaining between them. Looked up from germline, CDR1 is SGHRS and CDR2 is YFSETQ. Written as DNA, the CDR3 is TGCGCCAGCAGCTTGGCGGGCACAGGACGGACGAACACTGAAGCTTTCTTT. Amino acid sequence: CASSLAGTGRTNTEAFF.

The chain carries TRBV30 and TRBJ2-3; D unresolved. The CDR3 spans 15 residues. Germline values: CDR1 GTSNPN, CDR2 SVGIG (reference sequence). The germline V and J ends were trimmed by 0 bases and 0 bases, with 10 bases remaining between them. CDR3 coding DNA: TGTGCCTGGAGTGTACTACCCGGCAGCACAGATACGCAGTATTTT. It encodes CAWSVLPGSTDTQYF.